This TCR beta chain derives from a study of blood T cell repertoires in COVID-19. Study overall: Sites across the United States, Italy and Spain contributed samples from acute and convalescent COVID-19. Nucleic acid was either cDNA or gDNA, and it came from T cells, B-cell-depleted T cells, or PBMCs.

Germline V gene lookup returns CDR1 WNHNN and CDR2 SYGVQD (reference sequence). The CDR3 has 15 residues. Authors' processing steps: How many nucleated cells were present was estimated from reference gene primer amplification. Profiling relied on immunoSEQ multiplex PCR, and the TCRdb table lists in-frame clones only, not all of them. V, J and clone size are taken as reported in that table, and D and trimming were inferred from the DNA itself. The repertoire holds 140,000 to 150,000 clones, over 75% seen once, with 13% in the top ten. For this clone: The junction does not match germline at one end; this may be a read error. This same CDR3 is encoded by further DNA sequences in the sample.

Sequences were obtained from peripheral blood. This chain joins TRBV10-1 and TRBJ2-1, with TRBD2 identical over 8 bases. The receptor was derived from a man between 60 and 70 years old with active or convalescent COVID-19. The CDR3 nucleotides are TGCGCCAGCCTATGGGGGACTAGTGCCTACAATGAGCAATTCTTC. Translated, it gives CASLWGTSAYNEQFF.